The rows below give T cell receptor beta chains drawn from one sample of a study of T cells in Graves' hyperthyroidism and ophthalmopathy. In TCRdb, the multiplex PCR reads were re-called with MiXCR into one record per CDR3 protein. The sample records 550,000 to 600,000 distinct CDR3 sequences, 12% to 15% being singletons. Input material: blood. Every receptor here comes from a woman under 30 with Graves' ophthalmopathy. Both conserved end residues are part of each CDR3. The order of the fields is clone size, J gene, V gene, D gene, CDR3 DNA, CDR3 protein. A D gene is named only where the DNA matches it firmly. Where a row states a size, it is once, few, many or the class of an expanded clone; other rows omit it.

clone size: few; J gene: TRBJ1-2; V gene: TRBV11-3; D gene: TRBD1; CDR3 DNA: TGTGCCAGCAGCTTTACGACAGGGTCTAGAGGCTACACCTTC; CDR3 protein: CASSFTTGSRGYTF
clone size: many; J gene: TRBJ2-7; V gene: TRBV9; D gene: TRBD2; CDR3 DNA: TGTGCCAGCAGCGTAGCTTCTAGCGGGAGTCGGAACGAGCAGTACTTC; CDR3 protein: CASSVASSGSRNEQYF
clone size: many; J gene: TRBJ2-1; V gene: TRBV6-5; D gene: TRBD2; CDR3 DNA: TGTGCCAGCAGTCACCCTAGCGGGAGCTACAATGAGCAGTTCTTC; CDR3 protein: CASSHPSGSYNEQFF
clone size: many; J gene: TRBJ2-7; V gene: TRBV18; D gene: TRBD2; CDR3 DNA: TGTGCCAGCTCGCAGGTAGCGGGAGACCACGAGCAGTACTTC; CDR3 protein: CASSQVAGDHEQYF
clone size: few; J gene: TRBJ2-1; V gene: TRBV12-3/TRBV12-4; D gene: -; CDR3 DNA: TGTGCCAGCAGTCCCGACGCAGGGGGAGGGCAGTTCTTC; CDR3 protein: CASSPDAGGGQFF
clone size: few; J gene: TRBJ2-2; V gene: TRBV5-6; D gene: TRBD1; CDR3 DNA: TGTGCCAGCAGCTTGGCCCGACAGGGGGCGAACACCGGGGAGCTGTTTTTT; CDR3 protein: CASSLARQGANTGELFF
clone size: few; J gene: TRBJ2-4; V gene: TRBV27; D gene: -; CDR3 DNA: TGTGCCAGCAGCCCGTCTGCCCGTCCCCTCGCGGCTTTAGCCAAAAACATTCAGTACTTC; CDR3 protein: CASSPSARPLAALAKNIQYF
clone size: many; J gene: TRBJ1-2; V gene: TRBV7-2; D gene: -; CDR3 DNA: TGTGCCAGCCGCCCGGAATATGGCTACACCTTC; CDR3 protein: CASRPEYGYTF
clone size: many; J gene: TRBJ2-7; V gene: TRBV5-6; D gene: -; CDR3 DNA: TGTGCCAGCAGTCGTTTTGGACAGTCGTTCTACGAGCAGTACTTC; CDR3 protein: CASSRFGQSFYEQYF
clone size: few; J gene: TRBJ2-2; V gene: TRBV5-1; D gene: TRBD2; CDR3 DNA: TGCGCCAGCACCCCCCCCGGGACTAGCGGGAGGGCAAACACCGGGGAGCTGTTTTTT; CDR3 protein: CASTPPGTSGRANTGELFF
clone size: few; J gene: TRBJ1-2; V gene: TRBV20-1; D gene: -; CDR3 DNA: TGCAGTGCTAGAGCTTCTAGAGGGGATTATGGCTACACCTTC; CDR3 protein: CSARASRGDYGYTF
clone size: few; J gene: TRBJ1-2; V gene: TRBV14; D gene: TRBD1; CDR3 DNA: TGTGCCAGCAGCCAAGCCGACAGGGGAACCTATGGCTACACCTTC; CDR3 protein: CASSQADRGTYGYTF
clone size: many; J gene: TRBJ1-2; V gene: TRBV7-9; D gene: TRBD1; CDR3 DNA: TGTGCCAGCAGCCCTGGGACAGGGGTCAGCTACACCTTC; CDR3 protein: CASSPGTGVSYTF
clone size: -; J gene: TRBJ1-2; V gene: TRBV12-3/TRBV12-4; D gene: -; CDR3 DNA: TGTGCCAGCAGCTCCAGGGTCCGCTATGGCTACACCTTC; CDR3 protein: CASSSRVRYGYTF
clone size: many; J gene: TRBJ1-3; V gene: TRBV5-5; D gene: TRBD1; CDR3 DNA: TGTGCCAGCAGCTTCCACTGGACAGGGGGCGTCTCTGGAAACACCATATATTTT; CDR3 protein: CASSFHWTGGVSGNTIYF
clone size: few; J gene: TRBJ2-1; V gene: TRBV9; D gene: TRBD2; CDR3 DNA: TGTGCCAGCAGCGGTAGCGGGATCTACAATGAGCAGCTCTTC; CDR3 protein: CASSGSGIYNEQLF
clone size: many; J gene: TRBJ2-3; V gene: TRBV29-1; D gene: -; CDR3 DNA: TGCAGCGTTGATTCTGGAGGAATTGGGGATACGCAGTATTTT; CDR3 protein: CSVDSGGIGDTQYF
clone size: many; J gene: TRBJ1-1; V gene: TRBV29-1; D gene: -; CDR3 DNA: TGCAGCGTTTGCAGGGGCAGGGGAGCTGGTGACACTGAAGCTTTCTTT; CDR3 protein: CSVCRGRGAGDTEAFF
clone size: -; J gene: TRBJ2-6; V gene: TRBV11-3; D gene: -; CDR3 DNA: TGTGCCAGCAGCCCCCAATTTTCTCTGGCCAACGTCCTGACTTTC; CDR3 protein: CASSPQFSLANVLTF
clone size: many; J gene: TRBJ2-7; V gene: TRBV28; D gene: -; CDR3 DNA: TGTGCCAGGCCCGGGCGACAAATCTACGAGCAGTACTTC; CDR3 protein: CARPGRQIYEQYF
clone size: -; J gene: TRBJ2-7; V gene: TRBV30; D gene: TRBD1; CDR3 DNA: TGTGCCTGGGACAGCACCCGGGACAGCATCTACGAGCAGTACTTC; CDR3 protein: CAWDSTRDSIYEQYF
clone size: -; J gene: TRBJ2-7; V gene: TRBV19; D gene: -; CDR3 DNA: TGTGCCAGTAGTACCCCCCGTCCGGGCGCCTACGAGCAGTACTTC; CDR3 protein: CASSTPRPGAYEQYF
clone size: -; J gene: TRBJ1-2; V gene: TRBV28; D gene: -; CDR3 DNA: TGTGCCAGCAGCGACCCCTTCAGCTACACCTTC; CDR3 protein: CASSDPFSYTF
clone size: many; J gene: TRBJ2-7; V gene: TRBV18; D gene: TRBD1; CDR3 DNA: TGTGCCAGCTCGCGCAGCCGGGACAGTTTTTCCTACGAGCAGTACTTC; CDR3 protein: CASSRSRDSFSYEQYF
clone size: -; J gene: TRBJ1-6; V gene: TRBV6-5; D gene: -; CDR3 DNA: TGTGCCAGCGGTTGGGGCCGGATGGGAGATTCACCCCTCCACTTT; CDR3 protein: CASGWGRMGDSPLHF
clone size: -; J gene: TRBJ2-3; V gene: TRBV19; D gene: TRBD2; CDR3 DNA: TGTGCCAGTAGTAAAGTCTGGGGGGCTAGCGGGAGGGAAGAAGATACGCAGTATTTT; CDR3 protein: CASSKVWGASGREEDTQYF
clone size: many; J gene: TRBJ1-1; V gene: TRBV13; D gene: -; CDR3 DNA: TGTGCCAGCAGCTTAAGTCACCAAGGGGTGAACACTGAAGCTTTCTTT; CDR3 protein: CASSLSHQGVNTEAFF
clone size: once; J gene: TRBJ2-2; V gene: TRBV4-2; D gene: TRBD2; CDR3 DNA: TGTGCCAGCAGCCAAGCCCCACCGGGACTAGCGGAAACGAACACCGGGGAGCTGTTTTTT; CDR3 protein: CASSQAPPGLAETNTGELFF
clone size: -; J gene: TRBJ2-1; V gene: TRBV7-9; D gene: TRBD1; CDR3 DNA: TGTGCCAGCAGCCTACCGAGGGTGACAGGGAAGTTCTTC; CDR3 protein: CASSLPRVTGKFF
clone size: many; J gene: TRBJ2-3; V gene: TRBV7-3; D gene: TRBD2; CDR3 DNA: TGTGCCAGCAGCTTTAGGTCCCCGGCCGGGGGGACAGATACGCAGTATTTT; CDR3 protein: CASSFRSPAGGTDTQYF
clone size: -; J gene: TRBJ2-1; V gene: TRBV11-2; D gene: TRBD2; CDR3 DNA: TGTGCCAGCAGCTTAGATCCCGTCCGACTAGCGGGAGATTACAATGAGCAGTTCTTC; CDR3 protein: CASSLDPVRLAGDYNEQFF